Listed below are T cell receptor beta chains from one sample, sequenced in a study of blood T cell repertoires in COVID-19. Some clones are missing from TCRdb's copy, which holds only in-frame ones; the method was immunoSEQ multiplex PCR. The sample records approximately 47,000 clones, about 82% being singletons. The material sequenced was peripheral blood. The source is a woman aged 55-69 years with acute or convalescent COVID-19. CDR3s include the opening cysteine and the closing phenylalanine or tryptophan. D genes are given only for firm matches. Clone size is shown for a subset of rows, as once, few, many or a class of expanded clone.

CDR3,DNA,size,D,V,J
CVSSKEGVTYEQYF,TGTGTCAGCAGCAAAGAAGGAGTAACCTACGAGCAGTACTTC,NA,NA,TRBV21-1,TRBJ2-7
CASSNRQGGSETQYF,TGTGCCAGTAGCAATCGACAGGGGGGTTCTGAGACCCAGTACTTC,NA,TRBD1,TRBV19,TRBJ2-5
CASSPASGDNSPLHF,TGTGCCAGCAGCCCTGCCTCGGGAGATAATTCACCCCTCCACTTT,NA,NA,TRBV3-1/TRBV3-2,TRBJ1-6
CATSRDWGEGLRNEQFF,TGTGCCACCAGCAGGGACTGGGGGGAGGGTTTAAGGAATGAGCAGTTCTTC,once,TRBD2,TRBV15,TRBJ2-1
CASSRLAGRNEQYF,TGTGCCAGCAGTAGACTAGCGGGCCGCAACGAGCAGTACTTC,NA,TRBD2,TRBV6-5,TRBJ2-7
CASSPTGGGEKLFF,TGCGCCAGCAGCCCCACAGGGGGCGGTGAAAAACTGTTTTTT,NA,TRBD1,TRBV5-1,TRBJ1-4
CASSLWREGQPQHF,TGTGCCAGCAGCTTATGGAGGGAGGGTCAGCCCCAGCATTTT,NA,NA,TRBV11-3,TRBJ1-5
CASSPLAGGRGTGELFF,TGTGCCAGCAGCCCGCTCGCTGGGGGGAGGGGCACCGGGGAGCTGTTTTTT,once,TRBD2,TRBV3-1/TRBV3-2,TRBJ2-2
CASSPFLSETQYF,TGTGCCAGCAGCCCGTTTCTGTCCGAGACCCAGTACTTC,NA,NA,TRBV7-3,TRBJ2-5
CASSGGTGGYQETQYF,TGCGCCAGCAGCGGGGGGACAGGAGGGTACCAAGAGACCCAGTACTTC,NA,TRBD1,TRBV5-1,TRBJ2-5
CASSPHRGGYGNEQFF,TGTGCCAGCAGCCCACACCGGGGGGGCTATGGCAATGAGCAGTTCTTC,NA,TRBD2,TRBV7-6,TRBJ2-1
CASGVNEKLFF,TGTGCCTCGGGTGTTAATGAAAAACTGTTTTTT,NA,NA,TRBV5-5,TRBJ1-4
CASTIQGQAQPQHF,TGTGCCAGCACGATTCAAGGCCAGGCTCAGCCCCAGCATTTT,NA,NA,TRBV2,TRBJ1-5
CASSTDRVQPQHF,TGTGCCAGCAGTACCGACAGGGTTCAGCCCCAGCATTTT,NA,TRBD1,TRBV12-3/TRBV12-4,TRBJ1-5
CASSQEPGANVLTF,TGTGCCAGCAGCCAGGAACCTGGGGCCAACGTCCTGACTTTC,few,NA,TRBV11-3,TRBJ2-6
CASSLDPTYNEQFF,TGTGCCAGCAGCTTGGATCCTACTTACAATGAGCAGTTCTTC,once,NA,TRBV5-4,TRBJ2-1
CASTLANTGELFF,TGTGCCAGCACCCTCGCGAACACCGGGGAGCTGTTTTTT,NA,NA,TRBV3-1/TRBV3-2,TRBJ2-2
CASRGDRRSTEAFF,TGTGCCAGCAGGGGGGACAGGAGATCCACCGAAGCTTTCTTT,NA,TRBD1,TRBV2,TRBJ1-1
CASSLKDRATNTEAFF,TGCGCCAGCAGCTTGAAGGACAGGGCAACGAACACTGAAGCTTTCTTT,once,TRBD1,TRBV5-1,TRBJ1-1
CASRIPDRAFEAFF,TGTGCCAGCAGAATCCCGGACAGGGCCTTTGAAGCTTTCTTT,NA,TRBD1,TRBV6-5,TRBJ1-1
CASSPGGAFNQPQHF,TGTGCCAGCAGCCCAGGAGGGGCCTTCAATCAGCCCCAGCATTTT,NA,NA,TRBV7-9,TRBJ1-5
CASRPRDRFDEKLFF,TGTGCCAGCAGGCCTAGGGACAGGTTTGATGAAAAACTGTTTTTT,NA,TRBD1,TRBV6-5,TRBJ1-4
CASSPGQGTGNTIYF,TGTGCCAGCAGCCCCGGACAGGGGACTGGAAACACCATATATTTT,NA,TRBD1,TRBV6-5,TRBJ1-3
CASRQGALSGNTIYF,TGCGCCAGCAGGCAGGGGGCTCTCTCTGGAAACACCATATATTTT,NA,TRBD1,TRBV5-1,TRBJ1-3
CASKGDYNQPQHF,TGTGCCAGCAAGGGAGACTACAATCAGCCCCAGCATTTT,NA,NA,TRBV28,TRBJ1-5
CASSLTGVQPQHF,TGTGCCAGCAGCTTGACAGGGGTGCAGCCCCAGCATTTT,NA,TRBD1,TRBV5-8,TRBJ1-5
CASSLEGVTGGEQYF,TGTGCCAGCAGCTTAGAAGGGGTGACAGGGGGCGAGCAGTACTTC,NA,TRBD1,TRBV7-6,TRBJ2-7
CASSRQGANTGELFF,TGTGCCAGCAGTAGGCAGGGGGCTAACACCGGGGAGCTGTTTTTT,NA,TRBD1,TRBV6-5,TRBJ2-2
CASTLRTGPITEAFF,TGTGCCAGCACGTTGCGGACAGGGCCGATCACTGAAGCTTTCTTT,once,TRBD1,TRBV6-5,TRBJ1-1
CASSRTGGLTYEQYF,TGTGCCAGCAGCCGGACAGGGGGGCTAACCTACGAGCAGTACTTC,NA,TRBD1,TRBV5-4,TRBJ2-7
CASSLIQDTIYF,TGTGCCAGCAGCTTGATCCAGGACACCATATATTTT,NA,NA,TRBV5-6,TRBJ1-3
CASSEVGAGQDF,TGTGCCAGCAGTGAAGTGGGGGCCGGTCAGGACTTC,NA,NA,TRBV2,TRBJ2-7
CASSYKRGDTQYF,TGTGCCAGCAGTTACAAACGGGGGGATACGCAGTATTTT,NA,NA,TRBV6-2/TRBV6-3,TRBJ2-3
CASSPGQIFNYEQYF,TGTGCCAGCAGCCCGGGACAGATTTTTAACTACGAGCAGTACTTC,few,TRBD1,TRBV5-8,TRBJ2-7
CASSGTGLTNTEAFF,TGTGCCAGCAGCGGCACTGGGTTGACTAACACTGAAGCTTTCTTT,NA,NA,TRBV9,TRBJ1-1
CASSKGGLRSGNTIYF,TGTGCCAGTAGTAAAGGAGGACTGCGCTCTGGAAACACCATATATTTT,NA,NA,TRBV19,TRBJ1-3
CASSLGQAAFF,TGTGCCAGCAGTCTCGGACAGGCAGCTTTCTTT,NA,TRBD1,TRBV28,TRBJ1-1
CASSPRTDVNTEAFF,TGTGCCAGCTCACCGCGTACAGACGTGAACACTGAAGCTTTCTTT,NA,NA,TRBV18,TRBJ1-1
CASSFSGGNTGELFF,TGTGCCAGCAGCTTCAGCGGGGGGAACACCGGGGAGCTGTTTTTT,once,TRBD2,TRBV7-3,TRBJ2-2
CASSKGYQGGTEAFF,TGTGCCAGCAGCAAAGGGTACCAGGGGGGTACTGAAGCTTTCTTT,few,TRBD1,TRBV9,TRBJ1-1
CASSPRDRGLHGYTF,TGTGCCAGCAGCCCCCGGGACAGGGGTCTACATGGCTACACCTTC,NA,TRBD1,TRBV14,TRBJ1-2
CASSSLQGGPQHF,TGTGCCAGCAGCTCACTACAAGGGGGGCCCCAGCATTTT,NA,NA,TRBV7-2,TRBJ1-5